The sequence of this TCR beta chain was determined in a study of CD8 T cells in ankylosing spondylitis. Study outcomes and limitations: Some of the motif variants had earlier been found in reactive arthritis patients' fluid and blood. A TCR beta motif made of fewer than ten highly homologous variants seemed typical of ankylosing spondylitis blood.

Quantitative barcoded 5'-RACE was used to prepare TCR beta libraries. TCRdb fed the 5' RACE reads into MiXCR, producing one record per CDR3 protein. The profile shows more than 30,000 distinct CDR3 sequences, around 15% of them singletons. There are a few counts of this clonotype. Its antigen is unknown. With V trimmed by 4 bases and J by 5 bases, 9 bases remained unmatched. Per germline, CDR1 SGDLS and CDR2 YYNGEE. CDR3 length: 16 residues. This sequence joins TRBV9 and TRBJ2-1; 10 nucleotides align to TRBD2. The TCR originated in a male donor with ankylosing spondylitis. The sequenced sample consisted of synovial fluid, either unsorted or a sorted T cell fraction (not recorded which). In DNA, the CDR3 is TGTGCCAGCAGCACCGGAGCGGGAGGGTACCACAATGAGCAGTTCTTC. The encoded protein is CASSTGAGGYHNEQFF.